Reported below is one TCR beta chain. This sample stems from a study of blood T cell repertoires in COVID-19. Study in general: Samples of COVID-19 (acute and convalescent) were obtained from the United States, Italy and Spain.

V was trimmed by 2 bases and J by 0 bases, leaving 8 bases between them. The CDR3 loop spans 14 amino acids. CDR1 is SNHLY and CDR2 is FYNNEI in the germline V gene. Original processing methods: For nucleated cells, counts were estimated from reference gene primer amplification. The protocol was immunoSEQ multiplex PCR, while the TCRdb copy is restricted to in-frame clones and leaves out a portion. That table gives V, J and clone size, and the DNA gave D and trimming. The sample contains approximately 110,000 clones, roughly 81% of which appear only once. This TCR was recovered from a human donor in a cohort sampled during active COVID-19. The sequenced material came from peripheral blood. This rearrangement joins TRBV2 to TRBJ2-7; no clear D. In DNA form, the CDR3 reads TGTGCCAGCAGTGAATATGGCGGCTCCTACGAGCAGTACTTC. Translating it yields CASSEYGGSYEQYF. Full variable domain (rest looked up from reference TRBV2 and TRBJ2-7): EPEVTQTPSHQVTQMGQEVILRCVPISNHLYFYWYRQILGQKVEFLVSFYNNEISEKSEIFDDQFSVERPDGSNFTLKIRSTKLEDSAMYFCASSEYGGSYEQYFGPGTRLTVT.